This T cell receptor (beta chain) originates from a study of blood T cell repertoires in COVID-19 (dated by TCRdb to the early 2020s). For the wider study: The collaborator samples originated in the United States, Italy and Spain and spanned the acute and convalescent phases of COVID-19. The material from the prospective study consisted of cDNA or gDNA derived from T cells, B-cell-depleted T cells, or PBMCs. The dataset comprised deeply sampled blood TCRbeta repertoires from subjects exposed to, actively infected with, or recovered from COVID-19. The repertoires were made available in a free public database intended to serve as a resource for research on the immune response to SARS-CoV-2. The samples were drawn from the first 160 participants of the ongoing ImmuneRACE study and from 1,254 subjects provided by 6 global collaborators. Sample metadata almost always included a de-identified subject ID, COVID-19 status, age in years and sex. Where available, HLA class I and class II types were obtained from metadata supplied by the sample provider rather than from assay-based typing.

Here is what the overall study found, with its caveats: How much clinical and demographic metadata was included differed by source and by participant, and the metadata was provided uncurated.

CDR1 and CDR2, looked up from the germline V gene, are SQVTM and ANQGSEA. Trimming removed 3 bases from V and 3 bases from J, leaving 15 bases between the germline ends. The CDR3, from cysteine to phenylalanine, totals 15 residues. Only the CDR3 part of the read is kept: 45 bases, read in frame from the first base. TCRbeta CDR3 regions were amplified from genomic DNA by means of the immunoSEQ Assay, a bias-controlled multiplex PCR. As for the original processing: Nucleated cell counts per sample were estimated from amplification of reference gene primers within the assay. Sequence reads were collapsed and filtered to measure the absolute abundance of every unique TCRbeta CDR3 rearrangement. Productive Simpson clonality was computed per sample as the square root of Simpson's diversity index over productive rearrangements. The table comes from immuneACCESS by way of TCRdb, which keeps in-frame sequences with V and J called. Part of the clones is missing from these tables; in studies checked, under half for an unresolved V gene and the rest for unknown reasons. From that table come the V and J calls and clone size; the DNA was used to work out D and trimming. The sample contains 120,000 or so clones, 80% to 85% of them found a single time. The leading ten clones occupy around 4.1% of the sample.

The collaborating institutions used their own protocols to collect whole blood in K2EDTA tubes. For TCRbeta analysis, collaborators shipped samples in one of three forms: frozen whole blood, isolated PBMCs, or DNA extracted from either of those sample types. Regarding this clone: What this receptor recognizes is not known. Within one base of it there is no much larger clone, and no base qualities were kept.

The sequence links TRBV29-1 to TRBJ1-5; possibly the D gene is TRBD1, per 5 matching bases. This TCR derives from a woman aged 45 to 65 with acute or convalescent COVID-19. Sample: peripheral blood. This receptor has the CDR3 CSVDERQHHNQPQHF. In nucleotide form, the sequence is TGCAGCGTTGATGAGCGACAGCACCACAATCAGCCCCAGCATTTT.